A single sample is the source of the 9 T cell receptor beta chains below, sequenced in a study of T cells in women clearing cervical HPV infection. Method: immunoSEQ multiplex PCR; TCRdb's copy keeps in-frame clones and lacks some. This sample's clone table lists about 17,000 clones. Sequencing was done on a sample of blood buffy coat. All receptors come from a woman between 18 and 75 years old with a cervical HPV16 infection that either progressed to CIN3+ or cleared (not recorded which).

With regard to this clone: The CDR3 is cut off 3 residues early in the read; its end comes from the germline J gene. The chain employs TRBV5-1 and TRBJ1-1; D not certain. The CDR3 is 14 residues long. V was cut by 0 bases and J by 1 base, with 7 bases left in between. CDR1 SGHRS and CDR2 YFSETQ come from the germline V gene. The CDR3 reads CASSLEAGNTEAFF. CDR3 bases read: TGCGCCAGCAGCTTGGAGGCAGGGAACACTGAA.

About this clone itself: The read halts 3 residues ahead of the CDR3 end, with the missing end drawn from the germline J gene. The genes are TRBV5-1 and TRBJ2-5; 8 bases map to TRBD1. The CDR3 length is 13 residues. With V trimmed by 6 bases and J by 4 bases, 5 bases remained unmatched. From germline, CDR1 is SGHRS and CDR2 YFSETQ. The CDR3 bases that were read are TGCGCCAGCACCCAGGGGGCTTTAGAGACC. It yields the protein CASTQGALET. In full, the CDR3 is CASTQGALETQYF.

Turning to this clone: Coverage ceases 3 residues before the CDR3 finishes, and the germline J gene fills in the end. V and J are TRBV20-1 and TRBJ2-1; no firm D call. The CDR3 loop spans 15 amino acids. CDR1 is DFQATT, CDR2 SNEGSKA, per germline (reference sequence). V lost 3 bases and J 7 bases, leaving 19 bases between the germline ends. The sequenced part of the CDR3 DNA is TGCAGTGCTAGTCGGCCGGCAGGTAGAATTAATGAG. Its protein is CSASRPAGRINE. The entire CDR3 protein reads CSASRPAGRINEQFF.

Worth noting for this clone: Coverage ceases 3 residues before the CDR3 finishes, and the germline J gene fills in the end. J is TRBJ1-2 and V is TRBV10-3; D remains ambiguous. The CDR3 contains 13 residues. Germline V gives CDR1 ENHRY, CDR2 SYGVKD. V gave up 7 bases and J gave up 6 bases, with 15 bases separating them. The CDR3 loop is CAITENMNHGYTF. The sequenced CDR3 bases are TGTGCCATCACTGAAAACATGAACCATGGC.

Turning to this clone: The read is 3 residues too short to cover the CDR3 end, so that end is filled in from the germline J gene. The chain is built from TRBV20-1 and TRBJ1-5; 8 bases agree with TRBD1. Trimming cost V 2 bases and J 2 bases; bases outside gene matches: 2. This CDR3 region has 14 residues. In germline, CDR1 is DFQATT, CDR2 SNEGSKA (reference sequence). Incomplete CDR3 DNA: TGCAGTGCTAGACCGACAGGGGGCAATCAGCCC. Amino acids: CSARPTGGNQP. The whole CDR3 sequence is CSARPTGGNQPQHF.

Details on this clone: Read data end 3 residues before the CDR3 end; the end is taken from the germline J gene. The rearrangement links TRBV5-6 to TRBJ1-1, with 7 bases matching TRBD1. Trimming removed 6 bases from V and 4 bases from J; junction bases left unmatched: 6. CDR1 is SGHDT and CDR2 is YYEEEE in the germline V gene. This CDR3 is 13 amino acids long. The sequenced CDR3 bases are TGTGCCAGCACGCGACAGGGTGGCACTGAA. It is translated as CASTRQGGTE. The entire CDR3 is CASTRQGGTEAFF.

Frequency places this clone as medium-sized (0.01 to 0.1%). The CDR3 end falls 3 residues outside the read, so it is completed with the germline J gene. The rearrangement links TRBV5-1 to TRBJ2-5; 9 positions match TRBD1. The germline V gene has CDR1 SGHRS and CDR2 YFSETQ. The CDR3 is 16 residues long. Trimming at V came to 1 base and at J to 1 base, leaving 5 bases not matched to a gene. The sequenced part of the CDR3 DNA is TGCGCCAGCAGCTTGTTTGTGACAGGGGGCCAAGAGACC. This encodes CASSLFVTGGQET. The full CDR3 is CASSLFVTGGQETQYF.

With regard to this clone: The CDR3 end lies 3 residues beyond the end of the read and is filled in from the germline J gene. J is TRBJ2-7 and V is TRBV12-3 or TRBV12-4; 10 nucleotides line up with TRBD1. This CDR3 is 13 amino acids long. V gave up 5 bases and J gave up 4 bases; unmatched junction bases: 2. The CDR3 bases that were read are TGTGCCAGCAGTGGACAGGGGGGGTACGAG. This encodes CASSGQGGYE. The CDR3 as a whole reads CASSGQGGYEQYF.

As concerns this clone: The DNA ends 3 residues before the CDR3 does, and the rest of the CDR3 is filled in from the germline J gene. The chain uses TRBV15 and TRBJ2-5; 7 bases fit TRBD1. This CDR3 has 14 amino acids. Trimming took 2 bases from V and 2 from J; bases not matched to a gene: 2. CDR1 and CDR2 (germline): LNHNV, YYDKDF (reference sequence). The CDR3 protein is CATSRWDSQETQYF. The CDR3 DNA, read in part, is TGTGCCACCAGCAGATGGGACAGTCAAGAGACC. Together with reference TRBV15 and TRBJ2-5, the CDR3 gives the full variable domain: DAMVIQNPRYQVTQFGKPVTLSCSQTLNHNVMYWYQQKSSQAPKLLFHYYDKDFNNEADTPDNFQSRRPNTSFCFLDIRSPGLGDTAMYLCATSRWDSQETQYFGPGTRLLVL.